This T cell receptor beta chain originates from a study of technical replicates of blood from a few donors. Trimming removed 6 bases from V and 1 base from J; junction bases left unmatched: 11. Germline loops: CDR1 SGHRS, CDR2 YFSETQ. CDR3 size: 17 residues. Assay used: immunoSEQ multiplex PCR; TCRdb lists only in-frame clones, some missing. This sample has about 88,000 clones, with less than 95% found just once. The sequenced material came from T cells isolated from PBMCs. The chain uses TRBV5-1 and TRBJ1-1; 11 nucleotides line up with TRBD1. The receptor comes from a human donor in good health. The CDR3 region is CASMRGQGVSANTEAFF. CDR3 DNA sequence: TGCGCCAGCATGAGGGGACAGGGGGTATCGGCGAACACTGAAGCTTTCTTT. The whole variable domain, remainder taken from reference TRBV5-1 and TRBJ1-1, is KAGVTQTPRYLIKTRGQQVTLSCSPISGHRSVSWYQQTPGQGLQFLFEYFSETQRNKGNFPGRFSGRQFSNSRSEMNVSTLELGDSALYLCASMRGQGVSANTEAFFGQGTRLTVV.